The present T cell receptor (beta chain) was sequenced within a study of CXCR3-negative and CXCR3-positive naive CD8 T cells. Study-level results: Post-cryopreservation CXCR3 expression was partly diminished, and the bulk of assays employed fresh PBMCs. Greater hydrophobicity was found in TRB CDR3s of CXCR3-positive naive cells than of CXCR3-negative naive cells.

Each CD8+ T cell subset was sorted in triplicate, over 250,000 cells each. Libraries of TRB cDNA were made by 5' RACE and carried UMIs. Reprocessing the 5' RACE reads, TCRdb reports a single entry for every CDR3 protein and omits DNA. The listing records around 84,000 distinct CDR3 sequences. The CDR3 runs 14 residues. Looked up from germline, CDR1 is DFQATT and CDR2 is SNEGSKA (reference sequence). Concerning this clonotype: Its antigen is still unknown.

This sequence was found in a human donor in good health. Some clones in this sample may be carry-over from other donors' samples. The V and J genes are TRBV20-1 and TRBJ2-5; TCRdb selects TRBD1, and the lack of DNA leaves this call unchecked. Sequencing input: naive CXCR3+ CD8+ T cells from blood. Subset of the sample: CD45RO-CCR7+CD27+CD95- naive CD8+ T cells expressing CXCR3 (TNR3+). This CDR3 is CSARSGTGEETQYF.